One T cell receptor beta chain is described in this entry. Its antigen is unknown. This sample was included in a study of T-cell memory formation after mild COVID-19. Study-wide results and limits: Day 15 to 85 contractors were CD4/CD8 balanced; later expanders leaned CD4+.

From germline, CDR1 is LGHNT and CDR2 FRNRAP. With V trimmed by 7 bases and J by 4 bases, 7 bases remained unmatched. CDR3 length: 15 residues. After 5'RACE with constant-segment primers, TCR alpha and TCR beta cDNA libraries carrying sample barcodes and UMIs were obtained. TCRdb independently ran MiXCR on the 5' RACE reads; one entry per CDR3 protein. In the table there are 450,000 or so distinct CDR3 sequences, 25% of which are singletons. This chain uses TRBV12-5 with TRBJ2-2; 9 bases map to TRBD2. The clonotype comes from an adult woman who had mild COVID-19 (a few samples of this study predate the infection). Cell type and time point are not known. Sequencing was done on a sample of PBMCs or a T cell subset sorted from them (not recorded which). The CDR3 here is CASAQRGDSTGELFF. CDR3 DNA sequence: TGTGCTAGTGCCCAGCGGGGGGATAGCACCGGGGAGCTGTTTTTT.